This entry features one T cell receptor beta chain sequence. This entry is derived from a study of shared clonotypes between healthy human individuals. As for the study in general: In total, the donors were a couple of women and a few men aged 18 to 49.

The protocol was immunoSEQ multiplex PCR, while the TCRdb copy is restricted to in-frame clones and leaves out a portion. Here the sample spans 2,500,000 or so clones, roughly 92% being singletons. The CDR3 contains 16 residues. From germline, CDR1 is SGHRS and CDR2 YFSETQ. With 0 bases removed from V and 2 bases from J, the gap between germline ends came to 14 bases. Sequences were obtained from naive CD4+ T cells from PBMCs. Subset meaning: CD45RA+ positively selected. This receptor was obtained from a man aged 18 to 35 in good health. Some clones in this sample may be carry-over from other donors' samples. The chain recombines TRBV5-1 with TRBJ1-2; weak D call: TRBD1 (5 bases). CDR3 DNA: TGCGCCAGCAGCTTGGCACGACAGACTATAAACTATGGCTACACCTTC. Its translation: CASSLARQTINYGYTF.